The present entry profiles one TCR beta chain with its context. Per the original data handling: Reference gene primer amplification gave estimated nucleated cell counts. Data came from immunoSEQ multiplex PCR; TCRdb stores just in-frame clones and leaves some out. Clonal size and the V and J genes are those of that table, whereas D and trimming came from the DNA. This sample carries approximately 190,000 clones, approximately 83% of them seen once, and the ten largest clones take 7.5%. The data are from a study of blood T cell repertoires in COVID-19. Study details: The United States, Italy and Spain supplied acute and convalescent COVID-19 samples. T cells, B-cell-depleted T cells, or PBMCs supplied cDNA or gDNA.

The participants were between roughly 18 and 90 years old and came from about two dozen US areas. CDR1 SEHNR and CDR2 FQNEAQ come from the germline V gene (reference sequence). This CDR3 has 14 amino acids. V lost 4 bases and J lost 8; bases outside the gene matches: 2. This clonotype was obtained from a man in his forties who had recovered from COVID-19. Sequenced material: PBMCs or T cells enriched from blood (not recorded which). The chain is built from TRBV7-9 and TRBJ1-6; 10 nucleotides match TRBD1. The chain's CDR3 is CASSWTGGDSPLHF. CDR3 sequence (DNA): TGTGCCAGCAGCTGGACAGGGGGAGATTCACCCCTCCACTTT.